The 26 T cell receptor beta chains below all came from one sample that was sequenced in a study of T cells in women clearing cervical HPV infection. The repertoire was sequenced with immunoSEQ multiplex PCR; TCRdb's copy has only in-frame clones and lacks some. The sample holds about 23,000 clones. The sequenced sample consisted of blood buffy coat. These receptors originate from a woman aged 18 to 75 with a cervical HPV16 infection that either progressed to CIN3+ or cleared (not recorded which).

The CDR3 protein is CASSIGGYSYNEQFF. CDR3 DNA (partial): TGTGCCAGTAGTATAGGCGGTTACTCCTACAATGAG. The gene calls are TRBV19 and TRBJ2-1; D unresolved. The CDR3 end falls 3 residues outside the read, so it is completed with the germline J gene. V was pared by 1 base and J by 0 bases, with 7 bases between. The germline gives CDR1 LNHDA, CDR2 SQIVND (reference sequence). CDR3 length: 15 residues. Full variable domain (remainder filled in from reference TRBV19 and TRBJ2-1): DGGITQSPKYLFRKEGQNVTLSCEQNLNHDAMYWYRQDPGQGLRLIYYSQIVNDFQKGDIAEGYSVSREKKESFPLTVTSAQKNPTAFYLCASSIGGYSYNEQFFGPGTRLTVL.

Turning to this clone: Coverage ceases 3 residues before the CDR3 finishes, and the germline J gene fills in the end. The chain employs TRBV6-2 or TRBV6-3 and TRBJ2-5; D ambiguous. Germline V lookup: CDR1 MNHEY, CDR2 SVGEGT. V dropped 5 bases and J dropped 2 bases, with 12 bases sitting between them. This CDR3 is 14 amino acids long. The CDR3 spells CASSAYQDQETQYF. Partial CDR3 DNA: TGTGCCAGCAGTGCCTATCAGGATCAAGAGACC.

Concerning this clone: The missing CDR3 end, 3 residues past where the read stops, is filled in from the germline J gene. This chain connects TRBV19 to TRBJ1-1; TRBD1 might be the D (6 bases). Germline-derived CDR1 and CDR2 are LNHDA and SQIVND (reference sequence). The CDR3 runs to 13 residues. Here the CDR3 reads CASSIGKGTEAFF. CDR3 bases read: TGTGCCAGTAGTATAGGTAAGGGGACAGAA.

Comment on this clone: With the read ending 3 residues before the CDR3 end, the germline J gene is used to fill in that end. The chain links TRBV30 to TRBJ2-3, with a tentative D call TRBD1 (5 bases). The CDR3 spans 15 residues. The germline gives CDR1 GTSNPN, CDR2 SVGIG (reference sequence). CDR3 bases read: TGTGCCTGGAGTGAGGGGCCGGCGGCGAATCAGCCG. It is translated as CAWSEGPAANQP. The CDR3 in full is CAWSEGPAANQPQYF.

Details on this clone: The read ends 3 residues shy of where the CDR3 ends; the end is completed using the germline J gene. V is TRBV5-1 and J is TRBJ1-1; maybe TRBD1 (5 bases). The CDR3 consists of 14 residues. The V end was cut by 2 bases, the J end by 5 bases, with 13 bases between. The V gene's germline CDR1 is SGHRS and CDR2 YFSETQ. The CDR3 sequence is CASSFGSEGTEAFF. Partial CDR3 DNA: TGCGCCAGCAGCTTTGGTTCAGAGGGGACTGAA.

About this clone itself: The DNA ends 3 residues before the CDR3 does, and the rest of the CDR3 is filled in from the germline J gene. The chain recombines TRBV18 with TRBJ1-2; no clear D gene. Germline-derived CDR1 and CDR2 are KGHSH and LQKENI. CDR3 size: 18 residues. CDR3 bases read: TGTGCCAGCTCACCGTCCACTAGCGGGAGAGTCTTTTTAGATACC. Amino acids: CASSPSTSGRVFLDT. The entire CDR3 reads CASSPSTSGRVFLDTYTF.

With respect to this clone: The CDR3 goes on 3 residues after the read ends, and that part is filled in from the germline J gene. The chain carries TRBV2 and TRBJ1-5, with D possibly TRBD1 on 6 matching bases. The CDR3 covers 13 residues. Between the trimmed V and J ends, which lost 4 bases and 7 bases, there was a span of 11 bases. Germline lookup yields CDR1 SNHLY and CDR2 FYNNEI. CDR3 in amino acids: CASSVGHRQPQHF. The part of the CDR3 DNA that was read is TGTGCCAGCAGTGTGGGACACCGGCAGCCC.

Worth noting for this clone: The missing CDR3 end, 3 residues past where the read stops, is filled in from the germline J gene. V gene TRBV5-4 combines with J gene TRBJ2-3, with D possibly TRBD1 on 5 matching bases. V dropped 2 bases and J dropped 4 bases, with 8 bases sitting between them. The CDR3 runs 13 residues. Per the germline V gene, CDR1 is SGHNT and CDR2 is YYREEE (reference sequence). The sequenced part of the CDR3 DNA is TGTGCCAGCAGCTTTCAGGGTCCAGATACG. Translation gives CASSFQGPDT. The full CDR3 is CASSFQGPDTQYF. The variable domain in full, with the rest retrieved from reference TRBV5-4 and TRBJ2-3, is ETGVTQSPTHLIKTRGQQVTLRCSSQSGHNTVSWYQQALGQGPQFIFQYYREEENGRGNFPPRFSGLQFPNYSSELNVNALELDDSALYLCASSFQGPDTQYFGPGTRLTVL.

About this clone: Sequencing ends 3 residues short of the CDR3 end; the germline J gene provides the rest. The V gene is TRBV6-2 or TRBV6-3, the J gene TRBJ2-1; 11 nucleotides align to TRBD2. The CDR3 extends over 16 amino acids. Germline CDR1 reads MNHEY; CDR2 reads SVGEGT. The junction had 15 bases not matched to a gene; V was cut back by 8 bases and J by 9 bases. Incomplete CDR3 DNA: TGTGCCAGCGGCCTAGCGGGAGGCCTCTTCTGGGGTGAG. Translated, it gives CASGLAGGLFWGE. The entire CDR3 is CASGLAGGLFWGEQFF.

About this clone: The read gets to within 3 residues of the CDR3 end, and the germline J gene fills in the rest. The V gene is TRBV19, the J gene TRBJ2-1; TRBD1 aligns across 8 bases. Unmatched junction bases numbered 5, after V lost 6 bases and J lost 1 base. Germline V gene sequence: CDR1 LNHDA, CDR2 SQIVND (reference sequence). CDR3 length equals 15 residues. Partial CDR3 DNA: TGTGCCAGTAGCGTAAACAGGGGGTCCTACAATGAG. This translates into CASSVNRGSYNE. The CDR3 in its entirety is CASSVNRGSYNEQFF.

Regarding this clone: The read terminates 3 residues before the CDR3 end, so the remaining end is supplied by the germline J gene. The chain carries TRBV30 and TRBJ2-7; TRBD1 matches at 8 bases. From germline, CDR1 is GTSNPN and CDR2 SVGIG (reference sequence). The CDR3 consists of 13 residues. Trimming cost V 7 bases and J 1 base; bases outside gene matches: 6. The CDR3 region is CASDRVSSYEQYF. The DNA read from the CDR3 is TGTGCCTCGGACAGGGTTTCTTCCTACGAG.

Concerning this clone: The read comes to an end 3 residues before the CDR3 does, leaving the germline J gene to fill in the end. V is TRBV29-1 and J is TRBJ2-2, with D hard to call. The CDR3 runs to 13 residues. Trimming took off 3 bases at V and 5 bases at J, with 10 bases between the two ends. Germline V gene sequence: CDR1 SQVTM, CDR2 ANQGSEA. The CDR3 is CSVELRVTGELFF. The covered CDR3 bases are TGCAGCGTTGAGTTACGGGTGACCGGGGAG.

Regarding this clone: Read data end 3 residues before the CDR3 end; the end is taken from the germline J gene. The genes are TRBV14 and TRBJ2-7, with D perhaps matching TRBD1 (5 bases). The CDR3 is 13 amino acids. Germline V gene data show CDR1 as SGHDN and CDR2 as FVKESK. Deletions cut 3 bases from V and 3 bases from J, with 9 bases between. The CDR3 is CASSQGPDYEQYF. The CDR3 bases that were read are TGTGCCAGCAGCCAGGGGCCGGACTACGAG.

A note on this clone: The observed sequence ends 3 residues before the CDR3 terminus, with the missing tail filled in from the germline J gene. The chain uses TRBV7-9 and TRBJ2-3; D unclear. V shed 3 bases and J shed 0 bases, with 10 bases lying between them. The CDR3 has 15 amino acids. Germline loops: CDR1 SEHNR, CDR2 FQNEAQ (reference sequence). The sequenced part of the CDR3 DNA is TGTGCCAGCAGCTTTAGCACAACTAGCACAGATACG. The encoded protein is CASSFSTTSTDT. The whole CDR3 protein is CASSFSTTSTDTQYF.

This CDR3 is CASSDRGPYGYTF. CDR3 DNA (partial): TGTGCCAGCAGCGACAGGGGGCCCTATGGC. This rearrangement joins TRBV11-3 to TRBJ1-2, with 10 bases lining up with TRBD1. The CDR3 goes on 3 residues after the read ends, and that part is filled in from the germline J gene. The germline gives CDR1 SGHNT, CDR2 YENEEA. J lost 4 bases, V lost 5 bases, and 1 base had no gene match. The CDR3 is 13 residues long.

As for this clone: The read gets to within 3 residues of the CDR3 end, and the germline J gene fills in the rest. The same CDR3 is also encoded by other DNA sequences in this sample. The chain combines TRBV29-1 with TRBJ1-2; D perhaps matches TRBD1 (6 bases). The V gene's germline CDR1 is SQVTM and CDR2 ANQGSEA. CDR3 length equals 12 residues. The DNA read from the CDR3 is TGCAGCGTTGACAAGGGGGTGTTCGGC. Its translation: CSVDKGVFG. The entire CDR3 sequence reads CSVDKGVFGYTF.

Notes on this clone: Read coverage stops 3 residues before the CDR3 terminus; the germline J gene supplies the remainder. The V gene is TRBV19, the J gene TRBJ2-7; a weak D match, TRBD1 (6 bases). The V gene lost 2 bases and the J gene lost 0 bases, with 11 bases spanning the gap. Germline CDR1 LNHDA, CDR2 SQIVND (reference sequence). This CDR3 has 15 amino acids. The covered CDR3 bases are TGTGCCAGTAGTATAAGTGGACAGAGCTCCTACGAG. It is translated as CASSISGQSSYE. The complete CDR3 protein is CASSISGQSSYEQYF.

The CDR3 sequence is CAIGLAPSYEQYF. CDR3 DNA, as far as it was read: TGTGCCATTGGACTAGCACCCTCCTACGAG. The genes are TRBV27 and TRBJ2-7, with TRBD2 matching 8 bases. The CDR3 extends 3 residues past the end of the read, so its final part is completed from the germline J gene. Germline CDR1 MNHEY, CDR2 SMNVEV (reference sequence). The CDR3 totals 13 residues. V shed 10 bases and J 0 bases; nucleotides not matched to a gene: 5.

On this clone itself: The read halts 3 residues ahead of the CDR3 end, with the missing end drawn from the germline J gene. V is TRBV19 and J is TRBJ1-4; TRBD1 matches at 7 bases. There are 16 residues in the CDR3. Germline V lookup: CDR1 LNHDA, CDR2 SQIVND (reference sequence). The sequenced CDR3 bases are TGTGCCAGTAACCCGACGCCGGGACAGATTAATTCACCA. Protein sequence: CASNPTPGQINSP. The entire CDR3 protein is CASNPTPGQINSPLFF.

Details on this clone: The read falls 3 residues short of the CDR3 end, and the missing part is taken from the germline J gene. The chain links TRBV6-1 to TRBJ2-3, with 8 bases aligning to TRBD2. V gave up 2 bases and J gave up 0 bases; unmatched junction bases: 7. Germline assignment: CDR1 MNHNS and CDR2 SASEGT. This CDR3 has 17 residues. The CDR3 DNA, read in part, is TGTGCCAGCAGTGAACTAGCGGGCGGCTCTAGCACAGATACG. Translating it yields CASSELAGGSSTDT. The full CDR3 sequence reads CASSELAGGSSTDTQYF.

In the case of this clone: The CDR3 end falls 3 residues outside the read, so it is completed with the germline J gene. This rearrangement joins TRBV10-3 to TRBJ1-5; 7 bases agree with TRBD1. CDR1 and CDR2 (germline): ENHRY, SYGVKD. The CDR3 covers 16 residues. The V gene end was trimmed by 2 bases and the J gene end by 0 bases; junction bases not matched to a gene: 4. Partial CDR3 DNA: TGTGCCATCAGTGAGGGGACAGTGACTAGCAATCAGCCC. Its protein is CAISEGTVTSNQP. The complete CDR3 reads CAISEGTVTSNQPQHF.

A word on this clone: Coverage ceases 3 residues before the CDR3 finishes, and the germline J gene fills in the end. V usage is TRBV14 and J usage is TRBJ1-6; D remains ambiguous. Germline V gives CDR1 SGHDN, CDR2 FVKESK. The V and J ends lost 0 bases and 9 bases respectively, with 6 bases between them. There are 13 residues in the CDR3. The DNA read from the CDR3 is TGTGCCAGCAGCCAAGAGTACGGTTCACCC. This encodes CASSQEYGSP. The complete CDR3 sequence is CASSQEYGSPLHF.

Of note for this clone: The CDR3 is cut off 3 residues early in the read; its end comes from the germline J gene. The gene calls are TRBV11-2 and TRBJ1-4; TRBD1 agrees at 7 bases. Germline lookup yields CDR1 SGHAT and CDR2 FQNNGV. V lost 4 bases and J lost 8; bases outside the gene matches: 10. The CDR3 is 15 amino acids. The CDR3 reads CASSSETGLGEKLFF. CDR3 DNA (partial): TGTGCCAGCAGCTCGGAGACAGGGTTAGGCGAAAAA.

About this clone: From the germline J gene comes the end of the CDR3, since the read stops 3 residues before it. The gene calls are TRBV11-3 and TRBJ1-2; D is unclear. Germline V gene sequence: CDR1 SGHNT, CDR2 YENEEA. This CDR3 spans 14 amino acids. Trimming removed 7 bases at V and 2 bases at J, with 14 bases between. The CDR3 sequence is CASTPNDGNYGYTF. Partial CDR3 DNA: TGTGCCAGCACGCCAAACGACGGGAACTATGGC.

Worth noting for this clone: The CDR3 goes on 3 residues after the read ends, and that part is filled in from the germline J gene. The rearrangement uses TRBV5-1 and TRBJ2-6; the D gene is possibly TRBD1 (5 bases). Trimming took 2 bases from V and 0 from J, leaving 12 bases between them. Per the germline V gene, CDR1 is SGHRS and CDR2 is YFSETQ. The CDR3 loop spans 17 amino acids. CDR3 DNA (partial): TGCGCCAGCAGCTTCAGGGTTTTTATCTCTGGGGCCAACGTC. Protein sequence: CASSFRVFISGANV. The whole CDR3 sequence reads CASSFRVFISGANVLTF.

Turning to this clone: The CDR3 end lies 3 residues beyond the end of the read and is filled in from the germline J gene. The rearrangement joins TRBV5-5 to TRBJ1-4, with 7 bases identical to TRBD1. V trimming: 7 bases; J trimming: 3 bases; junction bases outside the gene matches: 6. The length of the CDR3 is 14 residues. CDR1 SGHKS and CDR2 YYEKEE come from the germline V gene (reference sequence). The sequenced part of the CDR3 DNA is TGTGCCAGCGAGGGGGCGCCTGCTAATGAAAAA. It codes for CASEGAPANEK. In full, the CDR3 reads CASEGAPANEKLFF.